This TCR beta chain is from a study of technical replicates of blood from several donors. This CDR3 spans 15 amino acids. Between the trimmed V and J ends, which lost 0 bases and 7 bases, there was a span of 14 bases. CDR1 is SGHKS, CDR2 YYEKEE, per germline (reference sequence). Here immunoSEQ multiplex PCR was the method, and the copy in TCRdb shows in-frame clones only, minus some. The sample records around 67,000 clones, over 95% being singletons. The clonotype originates from a human donor in good health. The specimen was T cells isolated from PBMCs. The V call is TRBV5-5, the J call TRBJ1-5; the D is unclear. The CDR3 reads CASSLERQVSQPQHF. The DNA of the CDR3 is TGTGCCAGCAGCTTGGAGAGACAAGTCTCACAGCCCCAGCATTTT.